This TCR beta chain came from a study of identical twins. The study, taken as a whole, reports: The study based its conclusions on cross-sectional statistical analysis and did not follow the same donors.

All donors were healthy Caucasians. Losses at the gene ends were 3 bases for V and 5 bases for J; bases not matched to a gene: 9. The CDR3 consists of 16 residues. This clonotype came up a few times. The antigen remains unidentified. Via MiXCR, TCRdb re-called the 5' RACE reads, giving one row per CDR3 protein. The data contain around 530,000 distinct CDR3 sequences, roughly 15% of them singletons. These same data were also listed under a study on yellow fever vaccine responses in identical twins.

Sequencing input: CD4+ T cells sorted from blood. This TCR was sampled from a woman between 18 and 29 years old in good health. J is TRBJ2-5 and V is TRBV12-3 or TRBV12-4; 10 nucleotides match TRBD1. DNA of the CDR3: TGTGCCAGCAGTTTCCTGGCTGGGACAGGGGACGAGACCCAGTACTTC. Protein: CASSFLAGTGDETQYF.